The clone carrying this T cell receptor beta chain was recorded at least ten times. Its antigen is not known. As processed by the authors: The study's classifier, a distant-metastasis tool for papillary thyroid cancer, was built using CDR3 differences across clinicopathological groups. TCRdb re-called clones via MiXCR from the PCR reads. The V and J calls here are based on TCRdb, not the publication. The sample yields more than 65,000 clones, about 14% seen once. This specimen comes from a study of metastatic and nonmetastatic thyroid tumors. Study in general: Repertoire comparison spanned blood and tumor or nodule tissue of malignant and benign thyroid patients.

No patient had received any treatment before thyroid surgery. Study-wide results and limits: Reportedly, malignant thyroid tumors had significantly higher TCR beta diversity than benign nodules, in blood and tumor.

The receptor comes from a male donor with papillary thyroid cancer or a benign thyroid nodule (not recorded which). Some clones in this sample may be carry-over from other donors' samples. Material: blood.

CDR3 nucleotide sequence: TGTGCCAGTAGCCCACTGACAGGGGTGGTCAATGAGCAGTTCTTC. It translates to CASSPLTGVVNEQFF. The gene calls are TRBV7-9 and TRBJ2-1, with TRBD1 matching over 8 bases. Per germline, CDR1 SEHNR and CDR2 FQNEAQ (reference sequence). This CDR3 is 15 amino acids long. V trimming: 9 bases; J trimming: 6 bases; junction bases outside the gene matches: 13.